The entry below describes one T cell receptor (beta chain). Its antigen remains unknown. CDR3 length: 15 amino acids. Trimming pared 1 base from V and 3 bases from J, leaving 10 bases between. Germline lookup yields CDR1 SEHNR and CDR2 FQNEAQ (reference sequence). The sample originates from a study of shared clonotypes between healthy human individuals. Every donor was a Caucasian adult from Nashville, Tennessee. On ten immunoSEQ deep assay plates, unsorted PBMC DNA was sequenced. TCRdb keeps only in-frame clones here, not all; method: immunoSEQ multiplex PCR. The sample yields 520,000 or so clones, approximately 85% seen once. The study's findings and limits: Clonotype sharing among donors likely depends on sequencing depth.

This chain links TRBV7-9 with TRBJ2-1, with D perhaps matching TRBD2 (6 bases). The sequencing input was PBMCs. This clonotype was sampled from a woman in her thirties or forties in good health. Some clones in this sample may be carry-over from other donors' samples. The CDR3 nucleotides are TGTGCCAGCAGCTTAGGAGCTAGCGACTACAATGAGCAGTTCTTC. Translated, it gives CASSLGASDYNEQFF.